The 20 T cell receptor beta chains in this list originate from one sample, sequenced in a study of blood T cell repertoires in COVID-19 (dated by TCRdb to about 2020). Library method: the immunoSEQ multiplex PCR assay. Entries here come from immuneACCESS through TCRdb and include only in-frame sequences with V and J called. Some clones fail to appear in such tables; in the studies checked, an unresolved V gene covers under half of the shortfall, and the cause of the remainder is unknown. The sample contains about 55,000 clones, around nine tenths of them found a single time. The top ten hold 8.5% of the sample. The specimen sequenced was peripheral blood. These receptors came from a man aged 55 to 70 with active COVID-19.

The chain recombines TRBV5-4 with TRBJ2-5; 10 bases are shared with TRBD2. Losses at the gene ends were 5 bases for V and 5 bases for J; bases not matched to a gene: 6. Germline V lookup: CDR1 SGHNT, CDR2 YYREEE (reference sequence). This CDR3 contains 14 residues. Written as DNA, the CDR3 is TGTGCCAGCAGGTTAGCGGGAGGAGGGGAGACCCAGTACTTC. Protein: CASRLAGGGETQYF. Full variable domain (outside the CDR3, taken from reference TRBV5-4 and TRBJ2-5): ETGVTQSPTHLIKTRGQQVTLRCSSQSGHNTVSWYQQALGQGPQFIFQYYREEENGRGNFPPRFSGLQFPNYSSELNVNALELDDSALYLCASRLAGGGETQYFGPGTRLLVL.

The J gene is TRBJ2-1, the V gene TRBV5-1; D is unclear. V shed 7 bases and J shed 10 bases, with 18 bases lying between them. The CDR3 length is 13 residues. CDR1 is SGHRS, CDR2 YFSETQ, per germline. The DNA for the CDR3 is TGCGCCAGCGACGACGGCCAGAACTACGAGCAGTTCTTC. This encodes CASDDGQNYEQFF.

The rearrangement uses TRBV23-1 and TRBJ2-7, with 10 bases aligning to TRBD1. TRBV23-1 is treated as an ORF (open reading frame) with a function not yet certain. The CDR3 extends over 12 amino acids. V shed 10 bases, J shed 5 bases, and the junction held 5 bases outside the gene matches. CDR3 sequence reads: CAKGQGKDEQYF. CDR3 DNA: TGCGCCAAGGGACAGGGGAAGGACGAGCAGTACTTC.

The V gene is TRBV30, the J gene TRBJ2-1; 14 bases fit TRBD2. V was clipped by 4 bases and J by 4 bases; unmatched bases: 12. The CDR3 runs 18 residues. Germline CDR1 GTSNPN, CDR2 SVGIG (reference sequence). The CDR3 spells CAWTPGTSGSAGYNEQFF. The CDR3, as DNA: TGTGCCTGGACTCCCGGGACTAGCGGGAGCGCTGGATACAATGAGCAGTTCTTC.

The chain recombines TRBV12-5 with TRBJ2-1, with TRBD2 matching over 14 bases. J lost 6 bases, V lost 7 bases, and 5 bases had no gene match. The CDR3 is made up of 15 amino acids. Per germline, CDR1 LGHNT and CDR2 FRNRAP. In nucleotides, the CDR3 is TGTGCTAGTGTACCTGGGACTAGCGGGAGCAATGAGCAGTTCTTC. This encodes CASVPGTSGSNEQFF.

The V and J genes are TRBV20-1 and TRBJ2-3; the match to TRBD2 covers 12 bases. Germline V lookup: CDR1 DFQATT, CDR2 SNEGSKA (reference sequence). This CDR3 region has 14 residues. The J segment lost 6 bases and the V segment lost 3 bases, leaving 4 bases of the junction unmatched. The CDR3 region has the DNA TGCAGTGCTAGTATGGGGACTAGCGGGGATACGCAGTATTTT. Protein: CSASMGTSGDTQYF.

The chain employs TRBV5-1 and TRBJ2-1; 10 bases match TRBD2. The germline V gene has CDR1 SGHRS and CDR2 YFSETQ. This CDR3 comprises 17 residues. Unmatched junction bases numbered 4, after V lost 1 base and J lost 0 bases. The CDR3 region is CASSLSTSGPSYNEQFF. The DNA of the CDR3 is TGCGCCAGCAGCTTGTCGACTAGCGGGCCCTCCTACAATGAGCAGTTCTTC.

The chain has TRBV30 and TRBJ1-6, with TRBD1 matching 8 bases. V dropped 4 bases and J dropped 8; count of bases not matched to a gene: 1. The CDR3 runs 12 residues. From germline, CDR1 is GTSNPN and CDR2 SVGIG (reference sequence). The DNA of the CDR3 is TGTGCCTGGAAGGGACAGGATTCACCCCTCCACTTT. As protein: CAWKGQDSPLHF.

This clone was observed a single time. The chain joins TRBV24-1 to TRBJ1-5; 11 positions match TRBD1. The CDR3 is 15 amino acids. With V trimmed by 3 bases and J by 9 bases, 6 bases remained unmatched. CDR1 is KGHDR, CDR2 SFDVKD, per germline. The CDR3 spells CATSDGTGGGGPQHF. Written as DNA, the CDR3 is TGTGCCACCAGTGATGGGACAGGGGGAGGGGGGCCCCAGCATTTT.

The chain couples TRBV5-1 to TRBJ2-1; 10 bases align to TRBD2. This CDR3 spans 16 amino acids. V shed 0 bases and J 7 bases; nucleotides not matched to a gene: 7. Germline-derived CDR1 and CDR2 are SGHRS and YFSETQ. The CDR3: CASSLDLAGDRNEQFF. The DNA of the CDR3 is TGCGCCAGCAGCTTGGATCTAGCGGGAGATCGGAATGAGCAGTTCTTC.

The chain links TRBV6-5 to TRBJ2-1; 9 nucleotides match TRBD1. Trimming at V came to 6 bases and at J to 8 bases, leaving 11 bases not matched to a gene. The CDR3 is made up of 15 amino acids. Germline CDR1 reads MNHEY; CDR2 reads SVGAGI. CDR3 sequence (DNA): TGTGCCAGCAGAACCACAGGGGGCGCCGGTTATGAGCAGTTCTTC. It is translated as CASRTTGGAGYEQFF.

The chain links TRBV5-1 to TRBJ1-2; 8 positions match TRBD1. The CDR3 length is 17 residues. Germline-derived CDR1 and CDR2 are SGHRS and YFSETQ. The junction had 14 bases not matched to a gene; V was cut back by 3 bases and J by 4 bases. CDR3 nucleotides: TGCGCCAGCAGCTCGATATTAATTTCTGACAGGGGCTATGGCTACACCTTC. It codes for CASSSILISDRGYGYTF.

The CDR3 here is CASSIVAGGPYEQYF. In nucleotides, the CDR3 is TGTGCCAGTAGTATTGTTGCAGGGGGACCCTACGAGCAGTACTTC. The chain carries TRBV19 and TRBJ2-7; TRBD1 agrees at 7 bases. Looked up from germline, CDR1 is LNHDA and CDR2 is SQIVND (reference sequence). This CDR3 comprises 15 residues. After removal of 3 bases from V and 2 bases from J, the junction contained 7 bases not matched to a gene.

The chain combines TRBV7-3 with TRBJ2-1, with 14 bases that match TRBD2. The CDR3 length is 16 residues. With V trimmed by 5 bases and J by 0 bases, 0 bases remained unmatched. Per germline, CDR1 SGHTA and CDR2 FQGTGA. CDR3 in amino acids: CASSGTSGSSYNEQFF. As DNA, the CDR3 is TGTGCCAGCAGCGGGACTAGCGGGAGCTCCTACAATGAGCAGTTCTTC.

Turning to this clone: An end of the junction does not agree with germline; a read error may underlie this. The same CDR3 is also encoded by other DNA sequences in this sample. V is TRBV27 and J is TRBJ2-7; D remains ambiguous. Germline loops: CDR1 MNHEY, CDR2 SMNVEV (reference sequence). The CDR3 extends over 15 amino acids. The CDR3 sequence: CASSLFPHSSYEQYF. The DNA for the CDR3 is TGTGCTAGCAGTTTATTTCCCCATAGCTCCTACGAGCAGTACTTC.

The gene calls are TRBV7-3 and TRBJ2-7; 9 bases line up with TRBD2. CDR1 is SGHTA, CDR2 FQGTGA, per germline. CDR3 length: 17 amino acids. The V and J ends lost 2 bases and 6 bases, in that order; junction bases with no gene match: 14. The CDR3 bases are TGTGCCAGCAGCTTATTCGGACTAGCGATAGAGGCAGGCGAGCAGTACTTC. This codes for CASSLFGLAIEAGEQYF.

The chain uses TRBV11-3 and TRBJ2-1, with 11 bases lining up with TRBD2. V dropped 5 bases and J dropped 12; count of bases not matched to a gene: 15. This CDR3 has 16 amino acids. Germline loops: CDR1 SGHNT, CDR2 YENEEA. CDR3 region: CASSPRNLAGGGGQFF. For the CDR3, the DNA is TGTGCCAGCAGCCCCCGAAATCTAGCGGGGGGAGGAGGGCAGTTCTTC.

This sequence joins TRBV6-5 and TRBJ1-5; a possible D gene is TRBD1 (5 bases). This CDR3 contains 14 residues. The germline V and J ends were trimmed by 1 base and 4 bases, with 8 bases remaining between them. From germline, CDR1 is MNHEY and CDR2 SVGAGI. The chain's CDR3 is CASSYLGGNQPQHF. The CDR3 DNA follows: TGTGCCAGCAGTTACTTGGGGGGTAATCAGCCCCAGCATTTT.

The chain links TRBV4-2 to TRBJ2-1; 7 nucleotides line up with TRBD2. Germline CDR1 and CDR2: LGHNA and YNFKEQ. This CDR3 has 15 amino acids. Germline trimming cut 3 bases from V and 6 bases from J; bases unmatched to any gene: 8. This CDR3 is CASSQAGVMINEQFF. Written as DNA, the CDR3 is TGTGCCAGCAGCCAGGCGGGAGTAATGATCAATGAGCAGTTCTTC.

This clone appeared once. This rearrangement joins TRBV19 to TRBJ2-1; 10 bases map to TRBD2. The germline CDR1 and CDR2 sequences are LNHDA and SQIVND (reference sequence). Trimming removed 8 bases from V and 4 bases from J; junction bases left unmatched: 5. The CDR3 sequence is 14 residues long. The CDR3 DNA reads TGTGCCAGTTCCCTACTAGCGGGGTACAATGAGCAGTTCTTC. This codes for CASSLLAGYNEQFF.